What follows is one T cell receptor (beta chain) and its context. This entry is derived from a study of blood T cell repertoires in COVID-19. Across the study: Material from acute and convalescent COVID-19 was sourced from the United States, Italy and Spain. Sample material is recorded as cDNA or gDNA derived from T cells, B-cell-depleted T cells, or PBMCs.

This CDR3 spans 16 amino acids. The junction had 8 bases not matched to a gene; V was cut back by 3 bases and J by 6 bases. Germline CDR1 and CDR2: ENHRY and SYGVKD. Original analysis: For nucleated cells, counts were estimated from reference gene primer amplification. Data came from immunoSEQ multiplex PCR; TCRdb stores just in-frame clones and leaves some out. From that table come the V and J calls and clone size; the DNA was used to work out D and trimming. The sample holds approximately 250,000 clones, around 88% seen once. The chain joins TRBV10-3 to TRBJ2-1; 10 bases match TRBD1. Material for sequencing was peripheral blood. The sequence was obtained from a man aged 25 to 45 with active or convalescent COVID-19. CDR3 sequence (DNA): TGTGCCATCAGTGATCCGACCGGGGACAGGGGCAATGAGCAGTTCTTC. Translation: CAISDPTGDRGNEQFF.